The 25 T cell receptor beta chains reported below all come from one sample, sequenced in a study of technical replicates of blood from a handful of donors. Generated by immunoSEQ multiplex PCR, the TCRdb table keeps only in-frame clones and is missing some. This table has roughly 72,000 clones, approximately 93% appearing once. The source material was T cells isolated from PBMCs. The source is a human donor in good health.

V is TRBV5-1 and J is TRBJ2-3; 9 nucleotides line up with TRBD2. The CDR3 covers 16 residues. Germline trimming cut 4 bases from V and 2 bases from J; bases unmatched to any gene: 8. Germline V gives CDR1 SGHRS, CDR2 YFSETQ. The CDR3 loop reads CASSTTSGSNTDTQYF. CDR3 nucleotides: TGCGCCAGCAGCACGACTAGCGGCTCAAACACAGATACGCAGTATTTT. The complete variable domain, with remaining parts taken from reference TRBV5-1 and TRBJ2-3, reads KAGVTQTPRYLIKTRGQQVTLSCSPISGHRSVSWYQQTPGQGLQFLFEYFSETQRNKGNFPGRFSGRQFSNSRSEMNVSTLELGDSALYLCASSTTSGSNTDTQYFGPGTRLTVL.

V usage is TRBV19 and J usage is TRBJ2-7, with 7 nucleotides matching TRBD1. The CDR3 contains 14 residues. The trim removed 5 bases at V and 1 base at J, leaving 5 bases unmatched. Germline CDR1 and CDR2: LNHDA and SQIVND (reference sequence). CDR3 coding DNA: TGTGCCAGTAGTGCTCGGGGACAGTCCTACGAGCAGTACTTC. Its translation is CASSARGQSYEQYF.

The genes are TRBV6-5 and TRBJ2-2, with D maybe TRBD2 (6 bases). The CDR3 has 14 amino acids. Trimming stripped 4 bases from V and 4 bases from J, with 10 bases between. Germline lookup yields CDR1 MNHEY and CDR2 SVGAGI. CDR3 sequence: CASSSLGLTGELFF. The CDR3 region has the DNA TGTGCCAGCAGTTCTCTGGGACTCACCGGGGAGCTGTTTTTT.

The chain is built from TRBV19 and TRBJ2-3, with TRBD1 matching over 8 bases. The ends lost 8 bases at V and 6 bases at J; junction bases unmatched: 4. CDR1 is LNHDA and CDR2 is SQIVND in the germline V gene (reference sequence). The CDR3 spans 12 residues. The CDR3 DNA follows: TGTGCCAGTGGACGGGACAGGGATACGCAGTATTTT. Translated: CASGRDRDTQYF.

This chain uses TRBV10-3 with TRBJ2-7; 7 bases are shared with TRBD1. With V trimmed by 3 bases and J by 4 bases, 12 bases remained unmatched. Per the germline V gene, CDR1 is ENHRY and CDR2 is SYGVKD. This CDR3 is 16 amino acids long. The CDR3, as DNA: TGTGCCATCAGTGATGTCATGTCAGGGGGTGTTTACGAGCAGTACTTC. It specifies CAISDVMSGGVYEQYF.

The chain has TRBV5-1 and TRBJ2-7, with 10 nucleotides matching TRBD2. Trimming at V came to 5 bases and at J to 5 bases, leaving 4 bases not matched to a gene. The CDR3 covers 13 residues. The germline V gene encodes CDR1 SGHRS and CDR2 YFSETQ. The DNA of the CDR3 is TGCGCCAGCAGTGCCCTAGCGGGAGACGAGCAGTACTTC. As protein: CASSALAGDEQYF.

This chain joins TRBV7-2 and TRBJ2-3, with 8 bases matching TRBD2. V lost 3 bases and J lost 6; bases outside the gene matches: 8. In germline, CDR1 is SGHTA, CDR2 FQGNSA. This CDR3 has 15 amino acids. The chain's CDR3 is CASSLNRGLEDTQYF. The DNA for the CDR3 is TGTGCCAGCAGCTTGAATAGGGGACTAGAGGATACGCAGTATTTT. The variable domain in full, with the rest retrieved from reference TRBV7-2 and TRBJ2-3, is GAGVSQSPSNKVTEKGKDVELRCDPISGHTALYWYRQSLGQGLEFLIYFQGNSAPDKSGLPSDRFSAERTGGSVSTLTIQRTQQEDSAVYLCASSLNRGLEDTQYFGPGTRLTVL.

The chain couples TRBV15 to TRBJ2-5; possible D gene TRBD1, 6 bases. This CDR3 is built from 16 residues. Germline V gives CDR1 LNHNV, CDR2 YYDKDF (reference sequence). Trimming removed 3 bases from V and 0 bases from J, with 14 bases in between. The CDR3 DNA follows: TGTGCCACCAGCAGCCTTGATGGGGGCTACCAAGAGACCCAGTACTTC. This sequence encodes CATSSLDGGYQETQYF.

The chain combines TRBV30 with TRBJ2-3; 7 nucleotides match TRBD2. Trimming at V came to 5 bases and at J to 4 bases, leaving 6 bases not matched to a gene. There are 13 residues in the CDR3. The germline V gene has CDR1 GTSNPN and CDR2 SVGIG (reference sequence). The CDR3 sequence: CAWQRGGSDTQYF. The CDR3 DNA reads TGTGCCTGGCAACGGGGAGGGTCAGATACGCAGTATTTT.

The V and J genes are TRBV7-2 and TRBJ2-7; 7 bases match TRBD1. Germline trimming cut 1 base from V and 3 bases from J; bases unmatched to any gene: 12. CDR1 is SGHTA, CDR2 FQGNSA, per germline. The CDR3 contains 17 residues. The CDR3, as DNA: TGTGCCAGCAGCTTAGGGACAGGAGGCGGCGTGTACTACGAGCAGTACTTC. It yields the protein CASSLGTGGGVYYEQYF.

The chain has TRBV19 and TRBJ1-2; 7 nucleotides agree with TRBD1. The CDR3 sequence is 12 residues long. V was clipped by 5 bases and J by 6 bases; unmatched bases: 3. Germline V gene lookup returns CDR1 LNHDA and CDR2 SQIVND (reference sequence). As DNA, the CDR3 is TGTGCCAGTAGTTTCAGGGGGGATGGCTACACCTTC. Its translation: CASSFRGDGYTF.

The rearrangement uses TRBV28 and TRBJ1-2, with a tentative D call TRBD1 (5 bases). Germline V gene sequence: CDR1 MDHEN, CDR2 SYDVKM. The CDR3 totals 14 residues. V was clipped by 7 bases and J by 0 bases, with 12 bases between them. The CDR3 reads CASKAGEANYGYTF. In nucleotides, the CDR3 is TGTGCCAGCAAGGCGGGGGAAGCTAACTATGGCTACACCTTC.

This clone was observed once. The chain combines TRBV9 with TRBJ1-1, with D possibly matching TRBD1 (6 bases). V was trimmed by 3 bases and J by 1 base, leaving 7 bases between them. This CDR3 region has 13 residues. CDR1 is SGDLS and CDR2 is YYNGEE in the germline V gene. This chain's CDR3 is CASSAGENTEAFF. Written as DNA, the CDR3 is TGTGCCAGCAGCGCAGGGGAGAACACTGAAGCTTTCTTT.

The rearrangement joins TRBV7-9 to TRBJ2-7, with a tentative D call TRBD1 (6 bases). The length of the CDR3 is 13 residues. CDR1 is SEHNR, CDR2 FQNEAQ, per germline (reference sequence). Between the trimmed V and J ends, which lost 6 bases and 2 bases, there was a span of 11 bases. CDR3 nucleotide sequence: TGTGCCAGCAGAGAAACAGGGACCTACGAGCAGTACTTC. Its translation is CASRETGTYEQYF.

The CDR3 loop reads CASSQARGPNYGYTF. The CDR3 DNA is TGCGCCAGCAGCCAAGCCAGGGGACCTAACTATGGCTACACCTTC. The chain carries TRBV4-3 and TRBJ1-2; D may be TRBD1 (6 bases). Trimming removed 1 base at V and 0 bases at J, with 9 bases between. Germline loops: CDR1 LGHNA, CDR2 YSLEER. The CDR3 contains 15 residues.

This clone was observed a single time. The chain is built from TRBV2 and TRBJ2-6; maybe TRBD1 (7 bases). Germline V lookup: CDR1 SNHLY, CDR2 FYNNEI. V was trimmed by 6 bases and J by 0 bases, leaving 18 bases between them. The CDR3 extends over 18 amino acids. CDR3 bases: TGTGCCAGCAGCCGGAGGGGGCACCCACACTCTGGGGCCAACGTCCTGACTTTC. Translating it yields CASSRRGHPHSGANVLTF.

The V call is TRBV27, the J call TRBJ2-3; unclear D gene. Germline-derived CDR1 and CDR2 are MNHEY and SMNVEV (reference sequence). CDR3 length: 13 residues. Trimming took 8 bases from V and 1 from J, leaving 10 bases between them. The CDR3 reads CASGTSGTDTQYF. CDR3 in DNA: TGTGCCAGCGGTACTTCGGGCACAGATACGCAGTATTTT.

V usage is TRBV19 and J usage is TRBJ2-7; D perhaps matches TRBD1 (5 bases). The CDR3 spans 15 residues. Germline-derived CDR1 and CDR2 are LNHDA and SQIVND (reference sequence). V gave up 3 bases and J gave up 2 bases, with 14 bases separating them. The CDR3 protein is CASSIIWGATYEQYF. The CDR3 nucleotides read TGTGCCAGTAGTATTATCTGGGGCGCTACCTACGAGCAGTACTTC.

The chain is built from TRBV7-2 and TRBJ2-1; 16 bases match TRBD2. V lost 5 bases to trimming and J lost 7 bases; unmatched junction nucleotides: 5. Per germline, CDR1 SGHTA and CDR2 FQGNSA. This CDR3 is built from 16 residues. CDR3 DNA: TGTGCCAGCAGCAGGGGACTAGCGGGAGGGGAGAATGAGCAGTTCTTC. Translating gives CASSRGLAGGENEQFF.

This sequence joins TRBV11-3 and TRBJ2-1; D uncertain. The V end lost 1 base, the J end lost 5 bases, and 15 bases lay between the germline ends. The CDR3 is made up of 16 amino acids. Germline values: CDR1 SGHNT, CDR2 YENEEA. The CDR3 bases are TGTGCCAGCAGCTTAGTATCGACTTCGTTAGACAATGAGCAGTTCTTC. Amino acids: CASSLVSTSLDNEQFF.

The chain joins TRBV18 to TRBJ1-1; 8 positions agree with TRBD1. The CDR3 consists of 14 residues. V lost 3 bases, J lost 3 bases, and 3 bases stayed unmatched. Germline V gene sequence: CDR1 KGHSH, CDR2 LQKENI. CDR3 region: CASSPTGVDTEAFF. The CDR3, as DNA: TGTGCCAGCTCACCGACAGGGGTCGACACTGAAGCTTTCTTT.

This chain connects TRBV6-5 to TRBJ2-3; TRBD2 might be the D (5 bases). This CDR3 contains 14 residues. Germline V gives CDR1 MNHEY, CDR2 SVGAGI. V was cut by 5 bases and J by 0 bases, with 9 bases left in between. The CDR3 DNA sequence: TGTGCCAGCAGTCGCCGGGATAGCACAGATACGCAGTATTTT. The encoded protein is CASSRRDSTDTQYF.

J is TRBJ1-2 and V is TRBV28, with TRBD1 as a possible D gene (6 bases). This CDR3 is 11 amino acids long. Germline V gene lookup returns CDR1 MDHEN and CDR2 SYDVKM. Trimming left V 8 bases short and J 4 bases short, with 8 bases between. The CDR3 nucleotides read TGTGCCAGCCTACAGGGCTATGGCTACACCTTC. Its protein product is CASLQGYGYTF.

This chain joins TRBV4-1 and TRBJ2-1; TRBD1 aligns across 7 bases. Germline loops: CDR1 MGHRA, CDR2 YSYEKL. This CDR3 is 15 amino acids long. Losses at the gene ends were 1 base for V and 5 bases for J; bases not matched to a gene: 5. CDR3 loop: CASSQATDRHNEQFF. The CDR3 bases are TGCGCCAGCAGCCAAGCCACGGACAGGCACAATGAGCAGTTCTTC.

The chain recombines TRBV9 with TRBJ2-2; D is undetermined. Trimming took off 0 bases at V and 7 bases at J, with 7 bases between the two ends. Germline assignment: CDR1 SGDLS and CDR2 YYNGEE. The CDR3 totals 13 residues. The CDR3 spells CASSVVYFGELFF. Written as DNA, the CDR3 is TGTGCCAGCAGCGTAGTATATTTCGGGGAGCTGTTTTTT.